Listed below are T cell receptor beta chains from one sample, sequenced in a study of blood T cell repertoires in COVID-19. TCRdb's table, derived via immunoSEQ multiplex PCR, lists solely in-frame clones and lacks some. The sample shows about 69,000 clones, 70% to 85% of them seen only once. The sample comprised peripheral blood. All receptors derive from a man aged 45 to 65 with COVID-19, enrolled during active disease. CDR3s include the opening cysteine and the closing phenylalanine or tryptophan. A D gene is named only where the DNA matches it firmly. Clone size is stated in some rows and not others, as once, few, many or a class when expanded.

clone size	V gene	J gene	D gene	CDR3 protein	CDR3 DNA
NA	TRBV7-3	TRBJ1-1	NA	CASSPQENTEAFF	TGTGCCAGCAGCCCCCAGGAGAACACTGAAGCTTTCTTT
NA	TRBV19	TRBJ2-3	TRBD2	CASSAVAAGGDTQYF	TGTGCCAGTAGTGCCGTAGCGGCGGGGGGGGATACGCAGTATTTT
NA	TRBV7-9	TRBJ1-1	NA	CASSPPSGTRNTEAFF	TGTGCCAGCAGCCCCCCATCCGGGACACGCAACACTGAAGCTTTCTTT
NA	TRBV4-2	TRBJ2-5	NA	CASSQAGDQETQYF	TGTGCCAGCAGCCAAGCGGGGGACCAAGAGACCCAGTACTTC
NA	TRBV12-5	TRBJ1-1	NA	CASGRVAGTEAFF	TGTGCTAGTGGGCGGGTGGCCGGCACTGAAGCTTTCTTT
few	TRBV7-9	TRBJ1-2	NA	CASSFSGNYGGYTF	TGTGCCAGCAGCTTCTCAGGGAACTACGGGGGCTACACCTTC
NA	TRBV7-6	TRBJ1-1	NA	CASSLASSAFAEAFF	TGTGCCAGCAGCTTAGCATCATCTGCGTTCGCTGAAGCTTTCTTT
NA	TRBV5-5	TRBJ2-5	TRBD1	CASRDTGGRETQYF	TGTGCCAGCAGAGATACAGGGGGACGAGAGACCCAGTACTTC
NA	TRBV15	TRBJ1-1	TRBD1	CATSRDRGPVNTEAFF	TGTGCCACCAGCAGAGATAGGGGGCCCGTAAACACTGAAGCTTTCTTT
NA	TRBV19	TRBJ2-2	NA	CASSMAAFPGELFF	TGTGCCAGTAGTATGGCGGCTTTCCCCGGGGAGCTGTTTTTT
NA	TRBV5-8	TRBJ1-6	TRBD1	CASSTGSHRGSSYNSPLHF	TGTGCCAGCAGCACCGGATCTCACAGGGGAAGCTCCTATAATTCACCCCTCCACTTT
NA	TRBV9	TRBJ2-3	NA	CASSVGSLPSTDTQYF	TGTGCCAGCAGCGTAGGGTCACTCCCTAGCACAGATACGCAGTATTTT
NA	TRBV5-6	TRBJ2-5	NA	CASKPTAWETQYF	TGTGCCAGCAAACCGACAGCCTGGGAGACCCAGTACTTC
NA	TRBV10-3	TRBJ2-1	TRBD2	CAAGGDYNEQFF	TGTGCCGCGGGGGGGGACTACAATGAGCAGTTCTTC
NA	TRBV5-4	TRBJ2-5	TRBD2	CASSGGSGGGRETQYF	TGTGCCAGCAGCGGAGGAAGCGGGGGGGGCCGGGAGACCCAGTACTTC
NA	TRBV6-2/TRBV6-3	TRBJ2-5	NA	CASSAAGTQWETQYF	TGTGCCAGCAGTGCCGCCGGGACTCAATGGGAGACCCAGTACTTC